One and the same sample provided the 2 T cell receptor beta chains below, sequenced in a study of blood T cell repertoires in COVID-19. The repertoire was sequenced with immunoSEQ multiplex PCR; TCRdb's copy has only in-frame clones and lacks some. The sample includes just under 300,000 clones, approximately 86% seen only once; the top ten take roughly 1.3%. Sequencing used peripheral blood. The receptors derive from a man between 65 and 79 years old with acute or convalescent COVID-19.

The rearrangement joins TRBV5-6 to TRBJ1-6; D not certain. V lost 0 bases and J 9 bases, leaving 13 bases between the germline ends. In germline, CDR1 is SGHDT, CDR2 YYEEEE. The CDR3 runs 15 residues. The CDR3 DNA reads as TGTGCCAGCAGCTTGGAGGGAGGGCCTGGTTCACCCCTCCACTTT. Amino acids: CASSLEGGPGSPLHF. Full variable domain (outside the CDR3, taken from reference TRBV5-6 and TRBJ1-6): DAGVTQSPTHLIKTRGQQVTLRCSPKSGHDTVSWYQQALGQGPQFIFQYYEEEERQRGNFPDRFSGHQFPNYSSELNVNALLLGDSALYLCASSLEGGPGSPLHFGNGTRLTVT.

There are a few counts of this clone. This chain links TRBV6-4 with TRBJ1-6; 9 bases fit TRBD1. The CDR3 covers 16 residues. Trimming at V came to 8 bases and at J to 5 bases, leaving 10 bases not matched to a gene. From germline, CDR1 is MRHNA and CDR2 SNTAGT. The CDR3 nucleotides read TGTGCCAGCCCTACCAAACAGGGGGCCAATAATTCACCCCTCCACTTT. This encodes CASPTKQGANNSPLHF.